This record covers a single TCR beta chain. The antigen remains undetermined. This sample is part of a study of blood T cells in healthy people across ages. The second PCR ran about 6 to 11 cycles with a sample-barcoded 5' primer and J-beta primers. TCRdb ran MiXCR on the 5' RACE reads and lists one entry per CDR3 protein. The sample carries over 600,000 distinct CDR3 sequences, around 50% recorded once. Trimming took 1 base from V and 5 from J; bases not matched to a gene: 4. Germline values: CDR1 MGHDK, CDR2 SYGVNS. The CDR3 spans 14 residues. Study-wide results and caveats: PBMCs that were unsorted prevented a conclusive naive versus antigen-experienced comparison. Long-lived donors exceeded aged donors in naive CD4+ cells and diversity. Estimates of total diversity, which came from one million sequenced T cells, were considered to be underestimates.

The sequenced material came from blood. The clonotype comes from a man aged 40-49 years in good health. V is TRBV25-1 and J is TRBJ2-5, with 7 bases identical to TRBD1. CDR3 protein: CASSESVQGETQYF. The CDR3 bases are TGTGCCAGCAGTGAATCGGTACAGGGGGAGACCCAGTACTTC.